The clone carrying this TCR beta chain was counted many times. Antigen: not known. The CDR3 length is 15 residues. Germline V gives CDR1 SGHVS, CDR2 FQNEAQ. Trimming pared 8 bases from V and 7 bases from J, leaving 18 bases between. This specimen comes from a study of T cells in Graves' hyperthyroidism and ophthalmopathy. Template material for amplifying TCR beta CDR3 regions consisted of RNA transcripts. A first-round RT-PCR of the TCR CDR3 used the HTBI primer set. Each CDR3 protein gets one entry after TCRdb re-called the multiplex PCR reads with MiXCR. The profile shows roughly 150,000 distinct CDR3 sequences, 9.4% of them singletons. Study-level results: Most thyroid clonotypes expanded above 0.001 were also detected in blood.

Patients were aged 18 to 65, had disease duration under 2 months, and had newly diagnosed hyperthyroidism. Each diagnosis was grounded in clinical symptoms, serum thyroxine and TRAb, thyroid ultrasound, and orbital computed tomography. Sequenced sample: blood. This chain uses TRBV7-8 with TRBJ1-6; maybe TRBD1 (6 bases). The sequence was obtained from a woman aged 18-30 years with Graves' hyperthyroidism that later progressed to Graves' ophthalmopathy. CDR3 nucleotides: TGTGCCAGCTTCGGGCACAGGGTAGTAAATTCACCCCTCCACTTT. This gives the protein CASFGHRVVNSPLHF.